This T cell receptor beta chain derives from a study of CD8+ T cells in alopecia areata. Treatment described: oral pan-JAK inhibitor, 5-10 mg twice daily. Cell sorting on a FACSAria was used to separate CD4+ and CD8+ T cells from the PBMCs. Investigators isolated RNA and reverse transcribed it into cDNA to act as the sequencing template. The data were produced by immunoSEQ multiplex PCR, yet TCRdb's version contains in-frame clones alone and is incomplete. The sample gives 90,000 or so clones, roughly 45% of which show up once; 18% is in the top ten. CDR1 and CDR2 (germline): SNHLY, FYNNEI. This CDR3 is built from 13 residues. After removal of 6 bases from V and 5 bases from J, the junction contained 7 bases not matched to a gene. This clone was seen only a few times.

The clonotype originates from a human donor with alopecia areata. This sample comprised CD8+ T cells sorted from blood, obtained at week 24, from a patient treated with tofacitinib. The V gene is TRBV2, the J gene TRBJ2-7; TRBD1 matches at 7 bases. CDR3 loop: CASRQGPSHEQYF. The CDR3 DNA follows: TGTGCCAGCAGACAGGGGCCTTCCCACGAGCAGTACTTC. The full variable domain, completed using reference TRBV2 and TRBJ2-7, is EPEVTQTPSHQVTQMGQEVILRCVPISNHLYFYWYRQILGQKVEFLVSFYNNEISEKSEIFDDQFSVERPDGSNFTLKIRSTKLEDSAMYFCASRQGPSHEQYFGPGTRLTVT.